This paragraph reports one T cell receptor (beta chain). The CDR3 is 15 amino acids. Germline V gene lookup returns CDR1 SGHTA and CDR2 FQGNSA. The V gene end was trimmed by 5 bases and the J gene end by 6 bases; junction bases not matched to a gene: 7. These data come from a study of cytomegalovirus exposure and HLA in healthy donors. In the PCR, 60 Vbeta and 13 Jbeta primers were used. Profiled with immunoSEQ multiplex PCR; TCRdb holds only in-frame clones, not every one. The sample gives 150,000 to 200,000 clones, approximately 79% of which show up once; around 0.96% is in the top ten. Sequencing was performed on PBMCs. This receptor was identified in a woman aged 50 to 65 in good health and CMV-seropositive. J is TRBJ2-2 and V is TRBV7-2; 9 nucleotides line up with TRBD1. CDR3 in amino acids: CASSPNGDRAGELFF. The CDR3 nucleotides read TGTGCCAGCAGCCCAAATGGGGACAGGGCCGGGGAGCTGTTTTTT.